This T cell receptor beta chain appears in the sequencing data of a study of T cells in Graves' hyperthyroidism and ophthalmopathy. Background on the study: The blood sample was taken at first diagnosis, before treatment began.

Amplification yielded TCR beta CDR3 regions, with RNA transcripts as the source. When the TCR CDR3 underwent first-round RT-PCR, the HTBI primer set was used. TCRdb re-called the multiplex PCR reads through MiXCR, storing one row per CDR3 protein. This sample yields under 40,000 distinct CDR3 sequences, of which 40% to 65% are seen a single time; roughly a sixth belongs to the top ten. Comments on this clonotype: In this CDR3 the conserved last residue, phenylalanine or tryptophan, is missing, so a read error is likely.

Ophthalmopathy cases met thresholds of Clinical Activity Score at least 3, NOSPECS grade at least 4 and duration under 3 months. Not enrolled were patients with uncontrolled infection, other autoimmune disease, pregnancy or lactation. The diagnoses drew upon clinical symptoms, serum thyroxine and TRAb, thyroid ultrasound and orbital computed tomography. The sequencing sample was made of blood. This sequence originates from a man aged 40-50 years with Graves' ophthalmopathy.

CDR3 DNA: TGTGCCGGTCTGGACAGTCTCGAGCAGTACTCC. Amino acid sequence: CAGLDSLEQYS. This chain uses TRBV6-1 with TRBJ2-7; possible D gene TRBD1, 6 bases. CDR3 size: 11 residues. CDR1 and CDR2 from the germline V gene are MNHNS and SASEGT. V was shortened by 11 bases and J by 6 bases, with 14 bases between the two germline ends.